This T cell receptor beta chain was recovered during a study of Siglec-9 on CD8 T cells in melanoma. This CDR3 is 17 amino acids long. The junction had 8 bases not matched to a gene; V was cut back by 4 bases and J by 0 bases. Germline lookup yields CDR1 SEHNR and CDR2 FQNEAQ (reference sequence). Turning to this clone: Antigen: not known.

Sequenced by immunoSEQ multiplex PCR; TCRdb stores in-frame clones only, minus some. The profile shows around 35,000 clones, more than 65% of them singletons. Findings and caveats of the study: Siglec-9 reportedly marks and regulates an effector memory CD8+ T-cell subset apparently accumulating in melanoma tumors.

Sequencing used Siglec-9- CD8+ T cells sorted from blood. The TCR was taken from a human donor in good health. The chain couples TRBV7-9 to TRBJ2-3; 9 bases match TRBD2. This CDR3 reads CASSSFTSGYSTDTQYF. In DNA, the CDR3 is TGTGCCAGCAGCTCCTTCACTAGCGGGTATAGCACAGATACGCAGTATTTT.